The clone carrying this TCR beta chain was counted ten times or more. Its target is not known. These data are taken from a study of regulatory T cells in long-lasting Graves disease. Investigators prepared the TCR beta libraries by applying iRepertoire HTBI primers and Arm-PCR of CDR3 regions. MiXCR, applied by TCRdb to the multiplex PCR reads, yields one record per CDR3 protein. The sample holds 550,000 to 600,000 distinct CDR3 sequences, approximately 16% seen once. Overall study results and limits: Not thyroid tissue but only peripheral blood was studied.

The germline V gene encodes CDR1 SGHTA and CDR2 FQGTGA. The CDR3 has 16 amino acids. The V gene end was trimmed by 1 base and the J gene end by 3 bases; junction bases not matched to a gene: 4. As to time point: newly diagnosed GD, antithyroid drugs for less than 3 months. The authors made the TCR library using RNA they extracted from PBMCs. Patients all came to the study from an endocrinology department in Xi'an, China. This same sample was also taken into another study, of T cells in Graves' hyperthyroidism and ophthalmopathy. That work adds: Researchers ran a first-round RT-PCR on the TCR CDR3 using the HTBI primer set.

The V and J genes are TRBV7-3 and TRBJ2-1; 9 bases map to TRBD1. Here the sequenced sample was peripheral blood mononuclear cells (PBMCs), taken at new diagnosis, from a patient treated with antithyroid drugs. The receptor's source is a man younger than 35 with Graves disease. The CDR3 region is CASSLIEGQGYNEQFF. The DNA for the CDR3 is TGTGCCAGCAGCTTAATAGAGGGACAGGGCTACAATGAGCAGTTCTTC.